These 23 T cell receptor beta chains were all obtained from the same sample, sequenced in a study of T cells in localized non-small cell lung cancer. Produced via immunoSEQ multiplex PCR; TCRdb's table is partial and in-frame only. The sample yields around 83,000 clones, approximately 88% seen once. The sequenced sample was peripheral blood, obtained before any cancer treatment. These TCRs come from a man aged 40 to 70 with stage I squamous cell lung carcinoma.

This clone was detected once. CDR3 in amino acids: CASSLGGGGVWQTQYF. CDR3 nucleotide sequence: TGCGCCAGCAGCTTGGGGGGAGGTGGAGTCTGGCAGACCCAGTACTTC. The chain recombines TRBV5-1 with TRBJ2-5; D might be TRBD2 (6 bases). The CDR3 contains 16 residues. Trimming left V 0 bases short and J 6 bases short, with 18 bases between. From germline, CDR1 is SGHRS and CDR2 YFSETQ. The entire variable domain, with the rest obtained from reference TRBV5-1 and TRBJ2-5, is as follows: KAGVTQTPRYLIKTRGQQVTLSCSPISGHRSVSWYQQTPGQGLQFLFEYFSETQRNKGNFPGRFSGRQFSNSRSEMNVSTLELGDSALYLCASSLGGGGVWQTQYFGPGTRLLVL.

The CDR3 loop is CASSSPLDNEQFF. The DNA for the CDR3 is TGTGCCAGCAGTTCTCCACTCGACAATGAGCAGTTCTTC. The V call is TRBV6-5, the J call TRBJ2-1; no clear D. From germline, CDR1 is MNHEY and CDR2 SVGAGI. The CDR3 sequence is 13 residues long. The germline V and J ends were trimmed by 4 bases and 5 bases, with 9 bases remaining between them.

The rearrangement joins TRBV5-1 to TRBJ2-1, with D uncertain. Trimming removed 4 bases at V and 0 bases at J, with 8 bases between. This CDR3 is 14 amino acids long. Looked up from germline, CDR1 is SGHRS and CDR2 is YFSETQ. The CDR3 spells CASSKPSSYNEQFF. CDR3 sequence (DNA): TGCGCCAGCAGCAAGCCGAGCTCCTACAATGAGCAGTTCTTC.

This sequence joins TRBV15 and TRBJ2-2; D call uncertain. The V end lost 0 bases, the J end lost 8 bases, and 7 bases lay between the germline ends. This CDR3 contains 13 residues. CDR1 and CDR2 (germline): LNHNV, YYDKDF (reference sequence). The CDR3 loop reads CATSRDLMGELFF. The CDR3 DNA reads as TGTGCCACCAGCAGAGATCTGATGGGGGAGCTGTTTTTT.

The genes are TRBV7-9 and TRBJ2-7; possibly TRBD1 or TRBD2 for D (5 bases each). Germline V gene lookup returns CDR1 SEHNR and CDR2 FQNEAQ (reference sequence). V was trimmed by 5 bases and J by 2 bases, leaving 10 bases between them. The CDR3 runs 13 residues. The DNA for the CDR3 is TGTGCCAGCAGCCGGGACCTTACCTACGAGCAGTACTTC. Translated: CASSRDLTYEQYF.

With respect to this clone: No DNA is shown, since the ends of the CDR3 on it are uncertain; the CDR3 is the one TCRdb lists. The V gene is TRBV27, the J gene TRBJ1-2. Per germline, CDR1 MNHEY and CDR2 SMNVEV (reference sequence). Including both end residues, the CDR3 is 16 amino acids long. This CDR3 is CASSSSLKAFNYGYTF.

The chain carries TRBV7-8 and TRBJ1-3, with unresolved D. Germline V gives CDR1 SGHVS, CDR2 FQNEAQ. V lost 2 bases, J lost 2 bases, and 10 bases lay in between. This CDR3 spans 15 amino acids. CDR3 sequence (DNA): TGTGCCAGCAGCTTAAGAGAGAAGGCTGGAAACACCATATATTTT. Translation gives CASSLREKAGNTIYF. The full variable domain, with the rest looked up from reference TRBV7-8 and TRBJ1-3, is GAGVSQSPRYKVAKRGQDVALRCDPISGHVSLFWYQQALGQGPEFLTYFQNEAQLDKSGLPSDRFFAERPEGSVSTLKIQRTQQEDSAVYLCASSLREKAGNTIYFGEGSWLTVV.

The genes are TRBV2 and TRBJ1-2; 7 positions match TRBD1. The junction had 5 bases not matched to a gene; V was cut back by 6 bases and J by 1 base. The CDR3 is 14 amino acids. The germline gives CDR1 SNHLY, CDR2 FYNNEI. The CDR3 DNA reads TGTGCCAGCAGAGGTACAGGGGTTAACTATGGCTACACCTTC. Translating gives CASRGTGVNYGYTF.

This chain joins TRBV5-4 and TRBJ2-7; TRBD1 is a possible D gene (6 bases). This CDR3 is 14 amino acids long. Looked up from germline, CDR1 is SGHNT and CDR2 is YYREEE (reference sequence). Deletions cut 4 bases from V and 0 bases from J, with 11 bases between. The CDR3 coding sequence is TGTGCCAGCAGCCCGACAGGACCCTCCTACGAGCAGTACTTC. It encodes CASSPTGPSYEQYF.

The chain has TRBV27 and TRBJ1-1; the D is unclear. Per germline, CDR1 MNHEY and CDR2 SMNVEV (reference sequence). The CDR3 totals 16 residues. Deletions cut 4 bases from V and 1 base from J, with 16 bases between. CDR3 sequence reads: CASSSSGVGENTEAFF. CDR3 nucleotides: TGTGCCAGCAGTTCCTCTGGAGTGGGAGAGAACACTGAAGCTTTCTTT.

The chain employs TRBV27 and TRBJ1-2; D gene unclear. This CDR3 has 13 amino acids. Germline values: CDR1 MNHEY, CDR2 SMNVEV (reference sequence). Trimming removed 5 bases at V and 4 bases at J, with 11 bases between. The chain's CDR3 is CASSHRVGYGYTF. The CDR3 DNA is TGTGCCAGCAGTCACCGGGTCGGCTATGGCTACACCTTC.

The J gene is TRBJ1-2, the V gene TRBV5-1, with 8 positions matching TRBD1. CDR3 length: 14 residues. Germline V gene data show CDR1 as SGHRS and CDR2 as YFSETQ. Losses at the gene ends were 4 bases for V and 3 bases for J; bases not matched to a gene: 5. The CDR3 region has the DNA TGCGCCAGCAGCCCGGACAGGGCACACTATGGCTACACCTTC. Its translation: CASSPDRAHYGYTF.

The chain couples TRBV7-7 to TRBJ1-1; D perhaps matches TRBD1 (5 bases). The CDR3 is made up of 13 amino acids. In germline, CDR1 is SSHAT, CDR2 FNYEAQ (reference sequence). The V gene lost 8 bases and the J gene lost 5 bases, with 15 bases spanning the gap. CDR3: CASSREGATEAFF. CDR3 coding DNA: TGTGCCAGCTCTCGAGAAGGGGCTACTGAAGCTTTCTTT.

The rearrangement links TRBV2 to TRBJ1-6; D gene uncertain. Germline CDR1 reads SNHLY; CDR2 reads FYNNEI. V shed 9 bases and J shed 7 bases, with 16 bases lying between them. This CDR3 comprises 14 residues. The CDR3 sequence is CASRIPGRNSPLHF. DNA for the CDR3: TGTGCCAGTCGCATTCCCGGGCGGAATTCACCCCTCCACTTT.

CDR3 DNA sequence: TGTGCCAGCAGCCGCGGGACATTCGTCACCGGGGAGCTGTTTTTT. This encodes CASSRGTFVTGELFF. The chain is built from TRBV5-8 and TRBJ2-2; tentatively, D is TRBD1 or TRBD2 (6 bases each). Trimming removed 4 bases at V and 4 bases at J, with 14 bases between. Germline CDR1 is SGHTS and CDR2 is YDEGEE. This CDR3 is 15 amino acids long.

V gene TRBV9 combines with J gene TRBJ1-6, with TRBD1 matching 9 bases. V lost 0 bases to trimming and J lost 7 bases; unmatched junction nucleotides: 2. CDR3 size: 15 residues. Per the germline V gene, CDR1 is SGDLS and CDR2 is YYNGEE. This CDR3 is CASSVEQGANSPLHF. CDR3 DNA: TGTGCCAGCAGCGTAGAACAGGGGGCCAATTCACCCCTCCACTTT.

The chain has TRBV5-1 and TRBJ2-3, with no clear D. Germline values: CDR1 SGHRS, CDR2 YFSETQ. The CDR3 runs to 11 residues. The V end lost 7 bases, the J end lost 0 bases, and 3 bases lay between the germline ends. The chain's CDR3 is CASRSTDTQYF. The DNA for the CDR3 is TGCGCCAGCCGTAGCACAGATACGCAGTATTTT.

This CDR3 reads CAISDTGVGRNTEAFF. The CDR3 DNA reads TGTGCCATCAGTGATACAGGGGTAGGGAGGAACACTGAAGCTTTCTTT. The chain is built from TRBV10-3 and TRBJ1-1; 7 bases map to TRBD1. The CDR3 totals 16 residues. V lost 3 bases, J lost 1 base, and 8 bases stayed unmatched. From germline, CDR1 is ENHRY and CDR2 SYGVKD.

V gene TRBV5-1 combines with J gene TRBJ2-3; TRBD1 might be the D (5 bases). The ends were cut back, 5 bases at V and 6 bases at J, with 16 bases in the middle. The CDR3 is made up of 14 amino acids. Germline lookup yields CDR1 SGHRS and CDR2 YFSETQ. The DNA of the CDR3 is TGCGCCAGCAGTAGGCCAGCAGGGCCCGATACGCAGTATTTT. Translated: CASSRPAGPDTQYF.

This chain joins TRBV28 and TRBJ2-7; 10 bases are shared with TRBD1. Per germline, CDR1 MDHEN and CDR2 SYDVKM. The CDR3 covers 14 residues. Trimming took 5 bases from V and 7 from J; bases not matched to a gene: 8. CDR3 sequence (DNA): TGTGCCAGCAGTGATCCGGGACAGGGGTGGGAGCAGTACTTC. This gives the protein CASSDPGQGWEQYF.

This chain joins TRBV7-9 and TRBJ2-5; no firm D call. The V end was cut by 2 bases, the J end by 5 bases, with 12 bases between. This CDR3 spans 14 amino acids. The germline gives CDR1 SEHNR, CDR2 FQNEAQ (reference sequence). As DNA, the CDR3 is TGTGCCAGCAGCTTATCCCCTGGTGAGGAGACCCAGTACTTC. Its protein is CASSLSPGEETQYF.

V usage is TRBV5-6 and J usage is TRBJ1-3, with D perhaps matching TRBD1 (5 bases). Deletions cut 4 bases from V and 4 bases from J, with 12 bases between. CDR1 and CDR2 from the germline V gene are SGHDT and YYEEEE. The length of the CDR3 is 14 residues. The CDR3 sequence: CASSLRDLGNTIYF. Written as DNA, the CDR3 is TGTGCCAGCAGCCTCCGGGACCTCGGAAACACCATATATTTT. The full variable domain, in which reference TRBV5-6 and TRBJ1-3 provide the parts outside the CDR3, is DAGVTQSPTHLIKTRGQQVTLRCSPKSGHDTVSWYQQALGQGPQFIFQYYEEEERQRGNFPDRFSGHQFPNYSSELNVNALLLGDSALYLCASSLRDLGNTIYFGEGSWLTVV.

This clone was detected a few times. CDR3 sequence: CASSLAGQTLNTQYF. The CDR3 nucleotides read TGCGCCAGCAGCTTGGCCGGCCAAACGCTGAATACGCAGTATTTT. The genes are TRBV5-1 and TRBJ2-3; D unclear. The CDR3 is made up of 15 amino acids. The germline CDR1 and CDR2 sequences are SGHRS and YFSETQ. Trimming cost V 0 bases and J 7 bases, with 15 bases left between them. Together with reference TRBV5-1 and TRBJ2-3, the CDR3 gives the full variable domain: KAGVTQTPRYLIKTRGQQVTLSCSPISGHRSVSWYQQTPGQGLQFLFEYFSETQRNKGNFPGRFSGRQFSNSRSEMNVSTLELGDSALYLCASSLAGQTLNTQYFGPGTRLTVL.